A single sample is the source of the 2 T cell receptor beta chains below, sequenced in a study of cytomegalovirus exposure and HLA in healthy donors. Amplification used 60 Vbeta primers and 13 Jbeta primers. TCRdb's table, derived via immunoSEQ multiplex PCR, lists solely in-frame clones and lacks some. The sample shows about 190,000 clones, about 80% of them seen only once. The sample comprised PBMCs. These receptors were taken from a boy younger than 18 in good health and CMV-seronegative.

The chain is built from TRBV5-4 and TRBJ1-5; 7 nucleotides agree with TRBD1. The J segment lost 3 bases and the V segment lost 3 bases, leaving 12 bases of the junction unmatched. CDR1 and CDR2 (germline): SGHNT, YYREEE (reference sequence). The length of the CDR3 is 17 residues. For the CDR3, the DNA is TGTGCCAGCAGCTCGGCACCACAGGGGTTAACCAATCAGCCCCAGCATTTT. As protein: CASSSAPQGLTNQPQHF.

The CDR3 nucleotides are TGTGCCAGCAGCTTAGTGATGGGGGCCGAAGCTTTCTTT. It codes for CASSLVMGAEAFF. V is TRBV11-1 and J is TRBJ1-1; maybe TRBD1 (6 bases). Per germline, CDR1 SGHAT and CDR2 FQDESV (reference sequence). This CDR3 is 13 amino acids long. Trimming shortened V by 1 base and J by 8 bases, and 11 bases separated the two germline ends.